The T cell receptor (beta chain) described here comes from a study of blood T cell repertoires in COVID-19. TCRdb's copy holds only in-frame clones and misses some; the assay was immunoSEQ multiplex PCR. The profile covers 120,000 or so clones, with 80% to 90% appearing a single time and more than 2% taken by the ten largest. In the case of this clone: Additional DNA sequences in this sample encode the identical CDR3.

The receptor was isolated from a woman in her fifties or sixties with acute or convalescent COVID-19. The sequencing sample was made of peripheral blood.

The CDR3 DNA is TGTGCCTGGAGTCGCGGGGGGCGCACAGATACGCAGTATTTT. Encoded protein: CAWSRGGRTDTQYF. The chain is built from TRBV30 and TRBJ2-3; 8 bases match TRBD2. Germline lookup yields CDR1 GTSNPN and CDR2 SVGIG (reference sequence). V lost 2 bases to trimming and J lost 1 base; unmatched junction nucleotides: 2. The CDR3 is 14 residues long.